This TCR beta chain comes out of a study of blood T cell repertoires in COVID-19. On the study more broadly: The samples span acute and convalescent COVID-19 from the United States, Italy and Spain. PBMCs, B-cell-depleted T cells, or T cells provided the cDNA or gDNA that made up the material.

Deletions cut 0 bases from V and 0 bases from J, with 11 bases between. CDR3 length: 16 residues. Germline V CDR1 and CDR2: MGHRA, YSYEKL. Authors' processing steps: Amplified reference gene primers provided the basis for estimating nucleated cell counts. Sequencing used immunoSEQ multiplex PCR; TCRdb keeps in-frame clones, though not all of them. V, J and clone size are taken as reported in that table, and D and trimming were inferred from the DNA itself. The repertoire holds 150,000 or so clones, with roughly 88% as singletons. This clone was picked up one time. This clonotype originated in a woman aged 45-60 years with acute or convalescent COVID-19. The sample was peripheral blood. The rearrangement links TRBV4-1 to TRBJ1-2, with a weak D call TRBD1 (6 bases). CDR3 sequence: CASSQDGRQANYGYTF. The CDR3 DNA reads TGCGCCAGCAGCCAAGATGGAAGACAGGCTAACTATGGCTACACCTTC.